A single sample is the source of the 3 T cell receptor beta chains below, sequenced in a study of blood T cell repertoires in COVID-19. Libraries were prepared by immunoSEQ multiplex PCR; TCRdb keeps only in-frame clonotypes and omits some of them. This sample has 250,000 to 300,000 clones, with 80% to 90% found just once. What was sequenced was peripheral blood. The receptors were sampled from a woman between 65 and 79 years old with COVID-19, enrolled during active disease.

This clone was counted a few times. The CDR3 DNA is TGCGCCAGCAGTCTTGACAGGCTGGATGGCTACACCTTC. Amino acid sequence: CASSLDRLDGYTF. This chain connects TRBV10-1 to TRBJ1-2; a weak D match, TRBD1 (6 bases). V was cut by 5 bases and J by 6 bases, with 13 bases left in between. The CDR3 sequence is 13 residues long. Germline-derived CDR1 and CDR2 are WNHNN and SYGVQD (reference sequence).

The chain carries TRBV27 and TRBJ2-7; TRBD1 matches 12 bases. From germline, CDR1 is MNHEY and CDR2 SMNVEV (reference sequence). The CDR3 is 16 amino acids. V was clipped by 6 bases and J by 7 bases; unmatched bases: 13. The CDR3 here is CASSSYRDRGLGEQYF. The CDR3 DNA reads as TGTGCCAGCAGCTCATATCGGGACAGGGGGCTGGGGGAGCAGTACTTC.

CDR3 DNA sequence: TGTGCCAGCAGTTTTATCTCACAGGGGTTTAACTATGGCTACACCTTC. Translated: CASSFISQGFNYGYTF. The rearrangement joins TRBV28 to TRBJ1-2, with 7 bases fitting TRBD1. Per the germline V gene, CDR1 is MDHEN and CDR2 is SYDVKM. Germline trimming cut 3 bases from V and 1 base from J; bases unmatched to any gene: 8. CDR3 size: 16 residues.